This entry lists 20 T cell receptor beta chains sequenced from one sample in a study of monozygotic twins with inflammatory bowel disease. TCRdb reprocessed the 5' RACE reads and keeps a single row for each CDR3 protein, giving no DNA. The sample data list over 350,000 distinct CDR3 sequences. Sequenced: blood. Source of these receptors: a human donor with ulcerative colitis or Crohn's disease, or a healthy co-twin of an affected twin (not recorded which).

CDR3 region: CASSIADIGLSEQYF. The chain carries TRBV12-3 or TRBV12-4 and TRBJ2-7; TCRdb's D gene call, TRBD1, goes unchecked for lack of DNA. This CDR3 spans 15 amino acids.

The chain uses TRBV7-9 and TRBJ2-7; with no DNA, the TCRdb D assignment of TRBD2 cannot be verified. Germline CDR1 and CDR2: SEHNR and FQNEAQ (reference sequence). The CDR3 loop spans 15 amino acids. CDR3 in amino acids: CASSLILAGAYEQYF.

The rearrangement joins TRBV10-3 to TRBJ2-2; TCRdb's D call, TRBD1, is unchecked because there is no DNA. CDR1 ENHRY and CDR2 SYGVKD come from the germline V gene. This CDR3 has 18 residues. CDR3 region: CAISESLGTGGHTGELFF.

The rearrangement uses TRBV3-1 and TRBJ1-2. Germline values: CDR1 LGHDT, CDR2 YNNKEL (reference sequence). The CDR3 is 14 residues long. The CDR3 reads CASSPTRGGHGYTF.

The CDR3 here is CASSQVGAGLGDEQYF. The chain employs TRBV4-3 and TRBJ2-7; TCRdb gives TRBD1 as the D gene, but with no DNA this cannot be confirmed. The CDR3 contains 16 residues. CDR1 and CDR2 from the germline V gene are LGHNA and YSLEER.

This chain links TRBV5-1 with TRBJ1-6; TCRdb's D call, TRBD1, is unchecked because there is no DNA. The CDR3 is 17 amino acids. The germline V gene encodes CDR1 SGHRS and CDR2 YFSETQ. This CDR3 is CASSLGTGRAYNSPLHF.

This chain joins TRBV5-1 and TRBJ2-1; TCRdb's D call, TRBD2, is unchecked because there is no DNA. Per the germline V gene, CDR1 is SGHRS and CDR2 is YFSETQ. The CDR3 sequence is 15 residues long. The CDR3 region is CASSFKAGYSDEQFF. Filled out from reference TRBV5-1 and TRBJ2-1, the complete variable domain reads KAGVTQTPRYLIKTRGQQVTLSCSPISGHRSVSWYQQTPGQGLQFLFEYFSETQRNKGNFPGRFSGRQFSNSRSEMNVSTLELGDSALYLCASSFKAGYSDEQFFGPGTRLTVL.

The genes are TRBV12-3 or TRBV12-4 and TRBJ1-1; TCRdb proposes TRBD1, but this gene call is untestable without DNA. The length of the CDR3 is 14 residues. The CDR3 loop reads CASRTGTGYTEAFF.

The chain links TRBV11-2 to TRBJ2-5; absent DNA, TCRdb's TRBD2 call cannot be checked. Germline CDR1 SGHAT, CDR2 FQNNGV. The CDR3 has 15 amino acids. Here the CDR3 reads CASSLAGGGGETQYF.

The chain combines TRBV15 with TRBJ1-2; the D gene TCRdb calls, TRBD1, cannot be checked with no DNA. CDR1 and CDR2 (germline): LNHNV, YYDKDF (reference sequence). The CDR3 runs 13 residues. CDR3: CATNVGGARGYTF.

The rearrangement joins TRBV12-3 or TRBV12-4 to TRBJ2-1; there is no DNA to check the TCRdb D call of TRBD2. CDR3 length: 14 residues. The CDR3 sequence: CASLLAGGRNEQFF.

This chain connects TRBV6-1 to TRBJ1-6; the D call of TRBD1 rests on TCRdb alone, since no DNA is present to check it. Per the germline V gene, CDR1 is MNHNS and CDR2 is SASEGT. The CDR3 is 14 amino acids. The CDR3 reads CASTRGQRRSPLHF.

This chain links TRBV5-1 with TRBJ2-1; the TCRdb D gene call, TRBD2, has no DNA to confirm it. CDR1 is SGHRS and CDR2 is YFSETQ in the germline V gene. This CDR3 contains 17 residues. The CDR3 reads CASSLALAGGAYNEQFF.

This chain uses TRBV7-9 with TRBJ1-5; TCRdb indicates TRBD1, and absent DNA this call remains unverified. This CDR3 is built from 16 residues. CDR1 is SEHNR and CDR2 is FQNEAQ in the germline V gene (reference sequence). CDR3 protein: CASSRTGTGVNQPQHF.

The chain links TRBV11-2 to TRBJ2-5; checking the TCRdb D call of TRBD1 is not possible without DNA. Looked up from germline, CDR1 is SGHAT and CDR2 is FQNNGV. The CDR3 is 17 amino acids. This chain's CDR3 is CASSFGLGAGGLETQYF.

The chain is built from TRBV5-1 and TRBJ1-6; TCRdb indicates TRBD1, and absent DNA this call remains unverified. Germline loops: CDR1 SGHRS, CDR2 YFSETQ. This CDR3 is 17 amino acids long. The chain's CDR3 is CASSSGTGEAFDSPLHF. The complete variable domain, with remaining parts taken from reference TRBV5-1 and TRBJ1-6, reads KAGVTQTPRYLIKTRGQQVTLSCSPISGHRSVSWYQQTPGQGLQFLFEYFSETQRNKGNFPGRFSGRQFSNSRSEMNVSTLELGDSALYLCASSSGTGEAFDSPLHFGNGTRLTVT.

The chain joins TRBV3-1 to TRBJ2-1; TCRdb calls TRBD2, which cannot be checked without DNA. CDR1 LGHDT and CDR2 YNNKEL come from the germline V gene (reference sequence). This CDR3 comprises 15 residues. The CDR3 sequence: CASSPRDFLYNEQFF.

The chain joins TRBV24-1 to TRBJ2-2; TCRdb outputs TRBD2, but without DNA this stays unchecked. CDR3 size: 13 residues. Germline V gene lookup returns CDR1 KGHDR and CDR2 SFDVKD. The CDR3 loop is CATSLGPTGELFF.

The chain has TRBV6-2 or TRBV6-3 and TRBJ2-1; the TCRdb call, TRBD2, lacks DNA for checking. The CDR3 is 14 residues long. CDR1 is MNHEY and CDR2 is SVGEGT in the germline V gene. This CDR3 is CASSYLAPGNEQFF.

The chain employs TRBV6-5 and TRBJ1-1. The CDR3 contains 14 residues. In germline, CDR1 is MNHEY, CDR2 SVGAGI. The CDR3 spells CASSYSTGITEAFF.